This TCR beta chain was profiled in a study of T cells in Graves' hyperthyroidism and ophthalmopathy. Points from the study as a whole: Most expanded thyroid clonotypes above 0.001 recurred in blood. Ophthalmopathy got predicted by the model a median about 6.7 months before its onset. A model of 13 V-J pairs discriminated ophthalmopathy from stable hyperthyroidism.

Diagnoses used clinical symptoms, serum thyroxine and TRAb, thyroid ultrasound and orbital computed tomography. Points on this clonotype: What it binds is not known.

What was amplified from RNA transcripts were TCR beta CDR3 regions. The TCR CDR3 first-round RT-PCR relied on the HTBI primer set. MiXCR, run by TCRdb on the multiplex PCR reads, gives a single entry per CDR3 protein. The table has over 700,000 distinct CDR3 sequences, 38% seen once. The origin of this receptor is a man aged 18-30 years with Graves' hyperthyroidism. Input material: blood.

The DNA for the CDR3 is TGCAGTGCTAGGGGGACAGGGGGTGGTGAAAAACTGTTTTTT. Amino acids: CSARGTGGGEKLFF. The V and J genes are TRBV20-1 and TRBJ1-4, with TRBD1 matching over 11 bases. The CDR3 is 14 amino acids. Germline trimming cut 3 bases from V and 7 bases from J; bases unmatched to any gene: 4. Germline CDR1 DFQATT, CDR2 SNEGSKA (reference sequence).